This section outlines one T cell receptor (beta chain) sequence together with its context. These data belong to a study of shared clonotypes between healthy human individuals. The method was immunoSEQ multiplex PCR; TCRdb's version includes in-frame clones alone and lacks a portion of them. The sample lists around 580,000 clones, about 98% occurring once. CDR1 is SGHRS and CDR2 is YFSETQ in the germline V gene. V dropped 3 bases and J dropped 4; count of bases not matched to a gene: 6. The CDR3 length is 15 residues. Naive-designated CD8 cells lacked CD45RO, were positively enriched for CCR7, and omitted terminally differentiated effector memory CD45RA+ cells.

The clonotype was recovered from a man in his thirties or forties in good health. The rearrangement joins TRBV5-1 to TRBJ2-1; TRBD1 aligns across 8 bases. The specimen was naive CD8+ T cells sorted from blood. The CDR3 region has the DNA TGCGCCAGCAGCTACCTGGGACAGGAGTACAATGAGCAGTTCTTC. Translated, it gives CASSYLGQEYNEQFF.